The T cell receptor (beta chain) under discussion was sequenced for a study of cytomegalovirus exposure and HLA in healthy donors. Study findings and constraints: Researchers reported in a later analysis that a missense DCLRE1C variant was tied to TCR beta V- and J-gene trimming. The study reported that TCR beta sequences accurately predicted HLA-A and HLA-B alleles in most subjects. Several V segments, TRBV6-2 and TRBV6-3 among them, could not be told apart and were dropped. Sequencing probably produced one cluster of sequence variants that were highly shared.

After removal of 8 bases from V and 4 bases from J, the junction contained 5 bases not matched to a gene. Looked up from germline, CDR1 is KGHSH and CDR2 is LQKENI. The CDR3 consists of 13 residues. The PCR contained 60 Vbeta and 13 Jbeta primers. Profiling relied on immunoSEQ multiplex PCR, and the TCRdb table lists in-frame clones only, not all of them. Among about 150,000 clones listed, over 65% were seen once. Turning to this clone: Its target is not known.

This chain links TRBV18 with TRBJ1-1; 9 bases align to TRBD1. Sequenced input: PBMCs. This receptor was taken from a man aged 35-49 years in good health and CMV-seropositive. The CDR3 is CASSQTGGTEAFF. CDR3 nucleotides: TGTGCCAGCAGCCAGACAGGGGGCACTGAAGCTTTCTTT.